This entry concerns a single T cell receptor beta chain. What this receptor recognizes is not known. The input lacks base qualities; no much larger clone sits a single base away. In total, approximately 610 healthy bone marrow donors made up the cohort. At the time of sampling, every cohort member was nominally healthy, though immune exposures that went unrecorded were likely present. The donor was CMV seropositive and was included in the group of 250 to 300 seropositive cohort members. Each donor provided a peripheral blood sample, and peripheral blood mononuclear cells were used for TCR beta sequencing. Genomic DNA extraction from the blood cell samples was performed with the Qiagen DNeasy Blood Extraction Kit. The sample is drawn from a study of cytomegalovirus exposure and HLA in healthy donors (dated by TCRdb to about 2017). For context, the study as a whole: An earlier analysis of roughly 570 of the donors reported approximately 260 Gb of sequence data and 90 million to 120 million unique TCR beta sequences obtained from approximately 180 million T cells. An early release covering more than 500 HLA-typed donors comprised about 320 gigabases of sequencing data and around 86 million unique TCR sequences. Of the 398 genotyped donors, about 80% fell in the genetic ancestry cluster associated with self-reported Caucasian donors. The study aimed to test whether signatures of past pathogen exposure could be identified by cataloging public T cell receptors. Using immunosequencing, the study profiled T cell repertoires from around 680 subjects and related those repertoires to cytomegalovirus serostatus. In addition to the first cohort of approximately 650 subjects, a separate validation cohort of approximately 110 different subjects was used. To predict cytomegalovirus infection status, the study brought together high-throughput TCR immunosequencing, statistical association of individual TCRs with disease status, and machine learning. A later analysis re-analyzed previously published TCR beta repertoires from approximately 670 donors and added high-resolution HLA genotyping to study TCR occurrence patterns. Rather than drawing on any new phenotypic data, the later analysis identified candidate immune exposures from TCR beta sequences and the way those sequences occurred across donors. In an earlier analysis of roughly 580 of the donors, high-throughput TCR beta sequencing was used to judge whether each TCR beta V gene segment behaved as functional or pseudogenic. Alongside the repertoire data, information on donor age, sex, ethnicity and CMV serostatus was compiled. In a later genetic analysis, genome-wide SNP genotypes for 398 of the 666 donors were used, and that subset was treated as a discovery cohort. Every discovery cohort repertoire had been produced on one sequencing platform. Both class I and class II loci were covered by HLA typing, at four-digit resolution. The number of donors typed differed by locus, with roughly 620-630 for A, B, C, DRB1 and DQB1, more than 500 for DQA1, approximately 580 for DPA1, and 450 to 480 for DPB1. Four or five DR-DQ haplotypes were treated as single units for association and clustering because of strong linkage in the cohort. Among about 410 genotyped donors of the cohort, an average of around 250,000 unique TCR beta nucleotide sequences was sequenced per donor, of which roughly 17% were non-productive.

Library preparation was by the immunoSEQ multiplex PCR assay. The multiplex PCR relied on a mix of 60 forward primers for TCR Vbeta segments and 13 reverse primers for TCR Jbeta segments. Amplification of the CDR3 region of rearranged TCR beta genes was performed with a multiplex PCR assay on genomic DNA. The Illumina HiSeq System was used to sequence the amplified TCR beta libraries as 87-base-pair reads. Turning to the authors' computational methods: Across the 670 or so repertoires, a later analysis counted 60 million to 90 million unique TCR beta chains, roughly 11 million of which were shared by at least two donors. Raw reads were error-corrected and collapsed into unique sequences by a nearest-neighbor algorithm in which closely related sequences were merged to remove PCR and sequencing errors. V, D and J gene segments were assigned by aligning CDR3 sequences to IMGT reference sequences. For a sequence to be retained, a match of at least six nucleotides to both a V gene segment and a J gene segment was required. A rearrangement was called productive if the CDR3 had no stop codons and remained in frame with V and J, and every other rearrangement was called non-productive. Following IMGT convention, CDR3 was defined as the stretch from the second conserved V-encoded cysteine up to the conserved J-encoded phenylalanine. The earlier analysis of 500 to 750 of the donors excluded any sequence lacking an unambiguous match to a single V gene segment. An earlier analysis of just under 600 of the donors called V segments functional above 56.7% productive rearrangements and segregating when the between-donor standard deviation exceeded 5%. A statistical classification framework was built for diagnosing cytomegalovirus status from the catalog of TCR beta chain sequences. V and J gene assignment, in a later analysis, came from comparing TCR nucleotide sequences with IMGT/GENE-DB human TR gene sequences. In a later analysis, CDR3 sequences and most-parsimonious VDJ recombination scenarios were assigned using the TCRdist pipeline. In a later analysis, every TCR beta chain was defined by the combination of its CDR3 amino acid sequence and its V-gene family, and reads without a unique V-gene family were dropped. To address suspected cross-contamination and a sequencing artifact, a later analysis removed a few hundred highly shared, low-generation-probability nucleotide sequences. For each public chain, a later analysis derived a clonal expansion index from normalized ranks of inferred template counts within each repertoire. In a later analysis, generation probabilities were computed with a VDJ recombination model fitted to out-of-frame rearrangements, and the resulting probabilities were checked against IGoR. Hypergeometric tests were used in a later analysis to score TCR-TCR, TCR-HLA and TCR-CMV co-occurrence, with a repertoire-size bias correction applied to the TCR pairs. In a later analysis, false discovery rates were estimated by permuting HLA or CMV assignments 20 times. In a later analysis, co-occurring TCRs were grouped using DBSCAN, and TCRdist sequence similarity was added for clustering within HLA-allele-positive subsets. Co-occurrence clustering excluded repertoires with fewer than 30,000 or more than 120,000 public chains, plus five with anomalous nucleotide sharing. TCRdb stores this immuneACCESS table with in-frame sequences only. Part of the clones is absent; in the studies checked, under half of the shortfall reflects unresolved V genes, and no reason is known for the rest. V and J calls and clone size are given by that table; D and trimming were obtained from the DNA. Counted in this sample were tens of thousands of clones; around 78% of them appeared once. The ten largest account for roughly 7.8% of the sample.

Results the study describes overall, beyond this receptor: Compared with equally common non-associated chains, HLA-associated TCR beta chains in a later analysis were more clonally expanded and had lower generation probabilities. The sequencing pipeline was judged likely to have produced a cluster of highly shared sequence variants as a technical artifact. According to a later genetic analysis, donors in an Asian-associated ancestry cluster had fewer N-insertions in productive TCRs than the approximately 690-donor mean. Correlated functional status among segregating V segments might be attributable to linkage disequilibrium, but an unknown experimental factor could not be ruled out. Some IMGT-functional V segments, including TRBV6-2 and TRBV6-3, could not be told apart with the 87-base-pair reads, so those segments were excluded. A few of the identified cytomegalovirus-associated TCR beta chains were confirmed in vitro to be specific for cytomegalovirus antigens. According to a later analysis, most CMV-associated TCR beta chains appeared to be HLA-restricted, and the HLA associations seemed to be driven largely by CMV exposure. The cohort was sequenced for TCR beta chains only, and without alpha or paired-chain data the features that could be detected were limited. Most TCR sequences were observed very rarely across donors, whereas some public TCRs were present in many individuals. V-gene and J-gene trimming of TCR beta chains was associated with a missense DCLRE1C variant in a later genetic analysis, and the association was replicated in an independent cohort. When HLA alleles, especially DR and DQ, strongly co-occurred, TCR associations were difficult to assign to individual alleles. According to a later analysis, parvovirus B19, influenza, CMV and Epstein-Barr virus appeared linked to several top co-occurrence clusters. The presence/absence analyses assumed that sequencing depth was roughly uniform across donors, and that assumption may not be true. Because HLA typing was unavailable for some donors at each locus, only the typed subset was used in association tests. In both the original and validation cohorts, the classifier was reported to diagnose cytomegalovirus status with high specificity and sensitivity. A further reported finding was that TCR beta sequences accurately predicted the HLA-A and HLA-B alleles for most subjects in the first cohort. In a later analysis, TCR association rates were found to vary across HLA loci, with the most associated TCRs seen for DRB1 alleles and the fewest for HLA-C alleles. Approximately 16 rarely observed V segments, including chromosome 9 orphons, were excluded from the earlier analysis of just under 600 of the donors because counts were too low. The authors suggested that the approach could potentially be extended to other disease states and immunological phenotypes. Specific HLA alleles were associated with 15,000 to 20,000 TCR beta sequences at a false discovery rate of 0.05 in a later analysis. The only immune exposure information available for the cohort was CMV serostatus. An earlier analysis of approximately 540 of the donors showed that most TCR beta V segments appeared in productive rearrangements either about 87% or about 30% of the time, which broadly matched IMGT annotations. A total of roughly 160 TCR beta chains were listed by the study as associated with cytomegalovirus.

For CDR1 and CDR2, the germline V gene (reference sequence) lists LNHDA and SQIVND. V is pared back by 4 bases and J by 6 bases, with 13 bases lying between the germline termini. Reading from cysteine to phenylalanine, the CDR3 counts 14 amino acids. Just the 42-base CDR3 DNA is kept, in frame starting at base 1. Sequencing was carried out using PBMCs. The sequence was collected from a man younger than 35 in good health and CMV-seropositive. The sequence links TRBV19 to TRBJ1-5; D gene: possibly TRBD1, on 6 matching bases. The nucleotide sequence is given as TGTGCCAGTAGTAGACGAGGGGGTGGTCAGCCCCAGCATTTT. Its coded protein is CASSRRGGGQPQHF.